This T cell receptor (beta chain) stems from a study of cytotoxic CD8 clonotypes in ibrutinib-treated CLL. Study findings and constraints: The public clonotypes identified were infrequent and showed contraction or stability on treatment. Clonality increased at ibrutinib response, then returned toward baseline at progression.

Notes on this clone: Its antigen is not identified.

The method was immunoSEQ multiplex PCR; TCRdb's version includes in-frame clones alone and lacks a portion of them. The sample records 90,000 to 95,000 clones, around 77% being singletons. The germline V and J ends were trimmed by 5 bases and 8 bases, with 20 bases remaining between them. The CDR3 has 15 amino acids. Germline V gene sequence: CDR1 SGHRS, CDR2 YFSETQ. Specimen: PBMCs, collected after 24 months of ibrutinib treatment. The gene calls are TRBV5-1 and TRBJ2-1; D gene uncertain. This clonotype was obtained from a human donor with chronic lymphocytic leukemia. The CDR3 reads CASREIGVWTDEQFF. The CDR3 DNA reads TGCGCCAGCAGAGAGATTGGAGTTTGGACCGATGAGCAGTTCTTC.